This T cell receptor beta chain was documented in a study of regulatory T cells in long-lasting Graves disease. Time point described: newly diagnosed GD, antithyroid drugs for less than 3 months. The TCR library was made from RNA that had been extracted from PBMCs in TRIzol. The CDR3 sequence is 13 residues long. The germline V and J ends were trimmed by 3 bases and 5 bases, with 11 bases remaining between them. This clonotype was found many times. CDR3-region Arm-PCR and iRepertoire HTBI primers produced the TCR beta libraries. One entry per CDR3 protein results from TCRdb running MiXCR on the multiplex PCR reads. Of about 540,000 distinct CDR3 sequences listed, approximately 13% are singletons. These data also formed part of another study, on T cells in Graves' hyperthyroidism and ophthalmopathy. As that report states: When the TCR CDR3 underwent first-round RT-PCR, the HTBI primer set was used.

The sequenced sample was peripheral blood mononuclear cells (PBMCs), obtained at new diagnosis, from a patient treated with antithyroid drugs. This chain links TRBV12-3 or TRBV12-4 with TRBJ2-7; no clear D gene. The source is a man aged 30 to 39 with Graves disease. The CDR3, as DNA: TGTGCCAGCAGTTTCCGGGTCCGCGACGAGCAGTACTTC. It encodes CASSFRVRDEQYF.